One T cell receptor beta chain is described in this entry. This entry belongs to a study of T cell changes during pregnancy in multiple sclerosis. CDR3 length: 13 residues. Trimming stripped 6 bases from V and 5 bases from J, with 13 bases between. The germline gives CDR1 GTSNPN, CDR2 SVGIG (reference sequence). The table came from immunoSEQ multiplex PCR; TCRdb's copy has only in-frame clones and leaves some out. The sample lists more than 65,000 clones, roughly 90% occurring once. This material consisted of peripheral blood, taken after pregnancy. The chain has TRBV30 and TRBJ2-2; perhaps TRBD2 as D (5 bases). This clonotype was sampled from a female donor in good health, enrolled as a control in a pregnancy study. CDR3 in DNA: TGTGCCTGTGATCGGACTGGTACCGGGGAGCTGTTTTTT. Translating it yields CACDRTGTGELFF.